This T cell receptor (beta chain) stems from a study of blood T cell repertoires in COVID-19. For the study at large: Italy, Spain and the United States were the sources of the convalescent and acute COVID-19 samples. Nucleic acid was either cDNA or gDNA, and it came from T cells, B-cell-depleted T cells, or PBMCs.

In the authors' workflow: Estimates of nucleated cell counts were drawn from the amplification of reference gene primers. The protocol was immunoSEQ multiplex PCR, while the TCRdb copy is restricted to in-frame clones and leaves out a portion. The V and J calls and clone size were taken over from that table, and D and trimming were inferred from the DNA. The sample has around 200,000 clones, around 87% seen once. CDR1 is MNHEY and CDR2 is SMNVEV in the germline V gene (reference sequence). The CDR3 is 18 residues long. The junction had 17 bases not matched to a gene; V was cut back by 6 bases and J by 4 bases.

The chain uses TRBV27 and TRBJ1-3, with 8 bases aligning to TRBD1. This clonotype was obtained from a man aged 35-49 years with active or convalescent COVID-19. Sequences were obtained from peripheral blood. CDR3 coding DNA: TGTGCCAGCAGCCACGGAGGCCAGGGGGCGCTAGGCGGAAACACCATATATTTT. Encoded protein: CASSHGGQGALGGNTIYF.